The 19 T cell receptor beta chains below all came from one sample that was sequenced in a study of molecular identifiers for immune sequencing clone quantification (dated 2018 in TCRdb). The method behind the library was PCR. Sequencing was performed on a NextSeq 500. TCRdb handled the public reads itself, with Q25 trimming in fastp and clone calling in MiXCR, and kept productive beta chains. Each record represents a unique CDR3 protein, reported with the most common genes and DNA among its rows. Within this sample are hundreds of thousands of distinct CDR3 sequences, with roughly 27% of them counted one time only. The top ten clones comprise 0.7% to 0.95% of the sample. The sample comprised naive CD8+ T cells from blood, with Jurkat cell RNA spiked in. The cell subset or site label, read with the paper, signifies: FACS-sorted CD8+CD4-CCR7+CD45RA+ naive T cells. These TCRs come from a human donor in good health. Some libraries in this study had Jurkat cell RNA spiked in.

The chain combines TRBV18 with TRBJ2-5, with TRBD2 matching over 10 bases. After removal of 1 base from V and 2 bases from J, the junction contained 4 bases not matched to a gene. Germline values: CDR1 KGHSH, CDR2 LQKENI. This CDR3 spans 16 amino acids. The CDR3 here is CASSPRRTSGQETQYF. CDR3 coding DNA: TGTGCCAGCTCACCACGGAGGACTAGCGGTCAAGAGACCCAGTACTTC. Based on the CDR3 plus reference TRBV18 and TRBJ2-5, the full variable domain is NAGVMQNPRHLVRRRGQEARLRCSPMKGHSHVYWYRQLPEEGLKFMVYLQKENIIDESGMPKERFSAEFPKEGPSILRIQQVVRGDSAAYFCASSPRRTSGQETQYFGPGTRLLVL.

This clonotype was seen only a few times. The rearrangement uses TRBV21-1 and TRBJ2-7. TRBV21-1 is shown as a pseudogene. The CDR3 runs 8 residues. CDR3 nucleotides: TGTGCCAGCAGCAAGTCAAAGGTC. Encoded protein: CASSKSKV.

This chain joins TRBV29-1 and TRBJ2-7, with a possible D match to TRBD2 (5 bases). The germline V gene has CDR1 SQVTM and CDR2 ANQGSEA. The CDR3 sequence is 14 residues long. Trimming stripped 3 bases from V and 1 base from J, with 13 bases between. This CDR3 is CSVDAVEGSYEQYF. The CDR3 bases are TGCAGCGTTGATGCGGTCGAGGGTTCCTACGAGCAGTACTTC.

This clonotype appeared many times. The chain couples TRBV7-6 to TRBJ1-1, with D unresolved. Trimming took off 4 bases at V and 4 bases at J, with 10 bases between the two ends. This CDR3 comprises 13 residues. Germline V gives CDR1 SGHVS, CDR2 FNYEAQ. The DNA of the CDR3 is TGTGCCAGCAGCTGGCAAATCGCCACTGAAGCTTTCTTT. Translation gives CASSWQIATEAFF.

The V call is TRBV11-2, the J call TRBJ2-1, with TRBD2 matching over 8 bases. J was trimmed by 5 bases and V by 6 bases; bases with no gene match: 15. This CDR3 has 17 residues. Germline assignment: CDR1 SGHAT and CDR2 FQNNGV. The CDR3 loop reads CASSEIRFGAGDNEQFF. CDR3 DNA: TGTGCCAGCAGTGAAATCAGATTTGGAGCGGGGGACAATGAGCAGTTCTTC.

This clonotype was recorded many times. The chain carries TRBV7-8 and TRBJ1-1; possible D gene TRBD1, 5 bases. This CDR3 is 14 amino acids long. In germline, CDR1 is SGHVS, CDR2 FQNEAQ. V lost 1 base and J 5 bases, leaving 11 bases between the germline ends. The DNA for the CDR3 is TGTGCCAGCAGCTTAGTTTCCGGGGCAACTGAAGCTTTCTTT. This gives the protein CASSLVSGATEAFF.

The chain is built from TRBV4-1 and TRBJ1-2, with D possibly matching TRBD1 (5 bases). V lost 0 bases to trimming and J lost 4 bases, with 12 bases between them. CDR1 and CDR2 from the germline V gene are MGHRA and YSYEKL. The CDR3 sequence is 15 residues long. CDR3 in DNA: TGCGCCAGCAGCCAAGATATCGGGGCGGGCTATGGCTACACCTTC. Translated: CASSQDIGAGYGYTF.

Concerning this clonotype itself: Compared with germline, one end of the junction differs, possibly owing to a read error. The J gene is TRBJ2-3, the V gene TRBV7-6; D may be TRBD1 or TRBD2 (6 bases each). CDR1 and CDR2 (germline): SGHVS, FNYEAQ. The CDR3 contains 15 residues. CDR3 nucleotides: TGTGCCAGCAGCCCCGGAGGGGGGAACACAAATACGCAGTATTTT. Its translation: CASSPGGGNTNTQYF.

The V call is TRBV19, the J call TRBJ1-1, with a tentative D call TRBD1 (5 bases). Germline loops: CDR1 LNHDA, CDR2 SQIVND (reference sequence). Between the trimmed V and J ends, which lost 8 bases and 0 bases, there was a span of 10 bases. This CDR3 comprises 13 residues. The CDR3 sequence: CASGKTVNTEAFF. CDR3 DNA: TGTGCCAGTGGCAAGACAGTGAACACTGAAGCTTTCTTT.

This clonotype showed up many times. The chain combines TRBV20-1 with TRBJ2-7; TRBD2 might be the D (6 bases). Trimming removed 1 base from V and 0 bases from J, with 13 bases in between. Germline V CDR1 and CDR2: DFQATT, SNEGSKA (reference sequence). This CDR3 has 15 residues. For the CDR3, the DNA is TGCAGTGCTAGAGGAGCGGGTACTAGCTCCTACGAGCAGTACTTC. This codes for CSARGAGTSSYEQYF.

This sequence joins TRBV13 and TRBJ2-7; D gene unclear. This CDR3 spans 15 amino acids. CDR1 PRHDT and CDR2 FYEKMQ come from the germline V gene (reference sequence). The ends were cut back, 0 bases at V and 0 bases at J, with 9 bases in the middle. In nucleotides, the CDR3 is TGTGCCAGCAGCTTAGGACGAGAAACCTCCTACGAGCAGTACTTC. It codes for CASSLGRETSYEQYF.

The chain is built from TRBV7-9 and TRBJ2-7, with D perhaps matching TRBD1 (6 bases). Deletions cut 2 bases from V and 4 bases from J, with 24 bases between. Germline loops: CDR1 SEHNR, CDR2 FQNEAQ (reference sequence). The CDR3 is 18 residues long. CDR3 region: CASSLIQGTTSKLYEQYF. CDR3 in DNA: TGTGCCAGCAGCTTAATACAGGGTACGACTTCAAAATTATACGAGCAGTACTTC. Based on the CDR3 plus reference TRBV7-9 and TRBJ2-7, the full variable domain is DTGVSQNPRHKITKRGQNVTFRCDPISEHNRLYWYRQTLGQGPEFLTYFQNEAQLEKSRLLSDRFSAERPKGSFSTLEIQRTEQGDSAMYLCASSLIQGTTSKLYEQYFGPGTRLTVT.

Points on this clonotype: Possible read error: a much larger clone is one base away. The CDR3 region has the DNA TGTGCCAGCGGGAGGCACCAGGACACCGGGGAGCTGTTTTTT. Translation: CASGRHQDTGELFF. The J gene is TRBJ2-2, the V gene TRBV13; D is possibly TRBD2 (6 bases). The V end was cut by 8 bases, the J end by 3 bases, with 13 bases between. CDR1 is PRHDT, CDR2 FYEKMQ, per germline (reference sequence). This CDR3 region has 14 residues.

The CDR3 region is CASSQDTSSGGNEQFF. The CDR3 DNA follows: TGCGCCAGCAGCCAAGATACGTCTAGCGGGGGGAATGAGCAGTTCTTC. This chain uses TRBV4-3 with TRBJ2-1; 11 nucleotides match TRBD2. Trimming cost V 0 bases and J 7 bases; bases outside gene matches: 5. Germline V CDR1 and CDR2: LGHNA, YSLEER. The CDR3 contains 16 residues.

V and J are TRBV12-3 or TRBV12-4 and TRBJ2-1, with TRBD1 as a possible D gene (5 bases). Trimming pared 8 bases from V and 3 bases from J, leaving 14 bases between. This CDR3 region has 14 residues. CDR3 loop: CASCSDSHYNEQFF. In DNA, the CDR3 is TGTGCCAGCTGTTCCGACAGTCACTACAATGAGCAGTTCTTC.

This clonotype has at least ten counts. The DNA is omitted, as the CDR3 cannot be located on it reliably, and the CDR3 follows TCRdb's listing. The genes are TRBV7-9 and TRBJ1-1; TRBD1, the table's D call, was not compared with the DNA. In germline, CDR1 is SEHNR, CDR2 FQNEAQ (reference sequence). The CDR3 sequence runs 14 residues, both termini included. The CDR3 here is CASSPGLGTGEAFF.

The V call is TRBV4-3, the J call TRBJ1-6; TRBD1 agrees at 7 bases. J lost 8 bases, V lost 0 bases, and 7 bases had no gene match. This CDR3 region has 16 residues. The germline CDR1 and CDR2 sequences are LGHNA and YSLEER. CDR3 amino acids: CASSQESGDSDSPLHF. The CDR3 DNA reads TGCGCCAGCAGCCAAGAGTCGGGGGACAGTGATTCACCCCTCCACTTT.

A word on this clonotype: Possible read error: a much larger clone is one base away. The rearrangement uses TRBV6-2 or TRBV6-3 and TRBJ1-5, with D uncertain. V dropped 1 base and J dropped 1 base, with 11 bases sitting between them. The germline CDR1 and CDR2 sequences are MNHEY and SVGEGT. The CDR3 extends over 16 amino acids. The CDR3 region is CASSYYPGGSNQPQHF. The CDR3 bases are TGTGCCAGCAGTTACTATCCGGGAGGAAGCAATCAGCCCCAGCATTTT.

In this sample, this clonotype turned up many times. The rearrangement uses TRBV29-1 and TRBJ2-1; the D gene is possibly TRBD2 (6 bases). The germline CDR1 and CDR2 sequences are SQVTM and ANQGSEA. The CDR3 consists of 15 residues. V was cut by 0 bases and J by 7 bases, with 16 bases left in between. CDR3: CSVEDRGTGKNEQFF. CDR3 coding DNA: TGCAGCGTTGAAGATCGTGGGACTGGAAAAAATGAGCAGTTCTTC.